The T cell receptor beta chain under discussion was sequenced for a study of blood T cell repertoires in COVID-19. The overall study: The United States, Italy and Spain provided the acute and convalescent COVID-19 samples. In each case, the material was cDNA or gDNA derived from T cells, B-cell-depleted T cells, or PBMCs.

Produced via immunoSEQ multiplex PCR; TCRdb's table is partial and in-frame only. The table includes about 430,000 clones, about 88% detected once. In terms of age and location, participants ranged from roughly 18 to 90 years and lived in approximately 24 US areas. V shed 3 bases, J shed 5 bases, and the junction held 6 bases outside the gene matches. This CDR3 region has 15 residues. Looked up from germline, CDR1 is ENHRY and CDR2 is SYGVKD. Sequenced material: PBMCs or T cells enriched from blood (not recorded which). The rearrangement links TRBV10-3 to TRBJ2-1; 8 bases match TRBD1. The TCR sequence derives from a woman between 18 and 30 years old who had been exposed to COVID-19. In nucleotides, the CDR3 is TGTGCCATCAGTGACCGGCAGGGGGCAGACAATGAGCAGTTCTTC. Translating it yields CAISDRQGADNEQFF.